This T cell receptor (beta chain) was recovered during a study of PD-1 blockade in classical Hodgkin lymphoma. The patients all showed relapse after autologous stem cell transplantation, while their brentuximab vedotin exposure varied. Concerning this clone: Its antigen is unknown.

Notes on the study in general: Baseline diversity in complete responders resembled that of newly diagnosed patients.

Sequencing used immunoSEQ multiplex PCR; TCRdb keeps in-frame clones, though not all of them. Altogether roughly 81,000 clones are present, about 93% being singletons, with the ten largest covering under 3%. CDR1 and CDR2 from the germline V gene are SGHRS and YFSETQ. The CDR3 loop spans 16 amino acids. V was pared by 4 bases and J by 2 bases, with 12 bases of the junction left unmatched. This receptor was identified in a human donor with classical Hodgkin lymphoma. The sequenced sample was peripheral blood mononuclear cells (PBMCs), obtained before the second cycle of nivolumab. The V and J genes are TRBV5-1 and TRBJ2-7, with 7 bases matching TRBD1. This chain's CDR3 is CASSQGVRDTTYEQYF. DNA of the CDR3: TGCGCCAGCAGCCAGGGGGTCCGGGACACCACCTACGAGCAGTACTTC.